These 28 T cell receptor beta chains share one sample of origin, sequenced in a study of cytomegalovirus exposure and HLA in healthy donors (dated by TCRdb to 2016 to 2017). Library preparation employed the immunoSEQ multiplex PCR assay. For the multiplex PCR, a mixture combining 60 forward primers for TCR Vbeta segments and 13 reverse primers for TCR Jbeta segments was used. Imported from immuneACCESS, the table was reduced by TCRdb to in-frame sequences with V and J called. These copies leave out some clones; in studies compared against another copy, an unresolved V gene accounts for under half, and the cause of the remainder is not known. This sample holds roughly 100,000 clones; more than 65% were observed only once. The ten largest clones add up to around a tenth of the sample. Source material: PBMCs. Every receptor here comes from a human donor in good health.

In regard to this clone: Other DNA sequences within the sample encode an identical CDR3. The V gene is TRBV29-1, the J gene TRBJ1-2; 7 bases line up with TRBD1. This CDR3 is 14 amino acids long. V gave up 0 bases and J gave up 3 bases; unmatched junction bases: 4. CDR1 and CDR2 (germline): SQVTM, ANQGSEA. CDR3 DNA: TGCAGCGTTGAAGAGCAACAGGGGTACTATGGCTACACCTTC. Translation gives CSVEEQQGYYGYTF. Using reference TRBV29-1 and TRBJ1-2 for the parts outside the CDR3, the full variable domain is SAVISQKPSRDICQRGTSLTIQCQVDSQVTMMFWYRQQPGQSLTLIATANQGSEATYESGFVIDKFPISRPNLTFSTLTVSNMSPEDSSIYLCSVEEQQGYYGYTFGSGTRLTVV.

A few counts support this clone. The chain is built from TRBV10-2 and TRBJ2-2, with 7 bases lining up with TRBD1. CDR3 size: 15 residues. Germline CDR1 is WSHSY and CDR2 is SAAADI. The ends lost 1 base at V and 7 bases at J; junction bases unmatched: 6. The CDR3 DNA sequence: TGCGCCAGCAGTGAGTTGACAGGGTTTGGCGGGGAGCTGTTTTTT. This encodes CASSELTGFGGELFF.

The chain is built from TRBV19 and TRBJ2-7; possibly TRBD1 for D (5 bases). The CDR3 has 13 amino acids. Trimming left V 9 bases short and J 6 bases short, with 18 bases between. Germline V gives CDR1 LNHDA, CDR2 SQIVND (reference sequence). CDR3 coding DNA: TGTGCCAGCCAGGGCAGGGTAGTTGGCGAGCAGTACTTC. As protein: CASQGRVVGEQYF.

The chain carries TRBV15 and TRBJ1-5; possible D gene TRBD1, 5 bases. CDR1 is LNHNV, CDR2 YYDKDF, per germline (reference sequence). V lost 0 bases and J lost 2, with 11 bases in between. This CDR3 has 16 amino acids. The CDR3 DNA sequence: TGTGCCACCAGCAGAGACGCCCGGGGGGGCAATCAGCCCCAGCATTTT. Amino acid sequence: CATSRDARGGNQPQHF. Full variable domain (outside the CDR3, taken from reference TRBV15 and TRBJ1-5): DAMVIQNPRYQVTQFGKPVTLSCSQTLNHNVMYWYQQKSSQAPKLLFHYYDKDFNNEADTPDNFQSRRPNTSFCFLDIRSPGLGDTAMYLCATSRDARGGNQPQHFGDGTRLSIL.

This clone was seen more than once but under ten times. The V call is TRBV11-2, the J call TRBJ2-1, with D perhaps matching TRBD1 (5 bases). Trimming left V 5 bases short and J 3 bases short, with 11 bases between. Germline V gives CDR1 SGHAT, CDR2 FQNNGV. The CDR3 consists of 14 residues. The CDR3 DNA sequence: TGTGCCAGCAGCCCCCAGACAGACTACAATGAGCAGTTCTTC. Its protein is CASSPQTDYNEQFF.

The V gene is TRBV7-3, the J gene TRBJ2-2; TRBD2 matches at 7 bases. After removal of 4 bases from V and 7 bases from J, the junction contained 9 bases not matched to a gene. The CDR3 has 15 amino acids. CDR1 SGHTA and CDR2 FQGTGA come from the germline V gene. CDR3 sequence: CASSSPTREGGELFF. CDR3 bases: TGTGCCAGCAGCTCCCCGACCAGGGAGGGCGGGGAGCTGTTTTTT.

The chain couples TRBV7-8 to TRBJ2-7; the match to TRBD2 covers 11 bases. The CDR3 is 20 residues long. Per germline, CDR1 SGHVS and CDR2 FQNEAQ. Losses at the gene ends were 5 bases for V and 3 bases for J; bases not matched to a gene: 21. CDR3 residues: CASSPRRWSGTSGTHYEQYF. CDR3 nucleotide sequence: TGTGCCAGCAGCCCCAGACGGTGGTCCGGGACTAGCGGTACCCACTACGAGCAGTACTTC.

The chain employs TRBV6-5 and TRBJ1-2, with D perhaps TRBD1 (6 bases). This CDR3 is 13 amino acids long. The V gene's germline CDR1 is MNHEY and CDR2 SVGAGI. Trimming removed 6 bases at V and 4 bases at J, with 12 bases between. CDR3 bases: TGTGCCAGCAGACAGGGTACCACCTATGGCTACACCTTC. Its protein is CASRQGTTYGYTF.

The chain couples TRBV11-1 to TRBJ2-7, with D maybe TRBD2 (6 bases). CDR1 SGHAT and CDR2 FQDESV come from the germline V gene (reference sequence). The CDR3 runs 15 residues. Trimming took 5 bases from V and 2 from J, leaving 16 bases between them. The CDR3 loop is CASSDPGGVAYEQYF. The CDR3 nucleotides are TGTGCCAGCAGCGACCCTGGCGGGGTGGCCTACGAGCAGTACTTC.

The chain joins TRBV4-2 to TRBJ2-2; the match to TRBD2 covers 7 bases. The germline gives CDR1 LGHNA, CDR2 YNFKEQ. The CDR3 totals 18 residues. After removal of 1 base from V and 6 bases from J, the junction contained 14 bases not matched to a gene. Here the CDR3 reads CASSQVGGAAPYAGELFF. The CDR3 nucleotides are TGTGCCAGCAGCCAAGTGGGAGGGGCGGCCCCCTACGCCGGGGAGCTGTTTTTT.

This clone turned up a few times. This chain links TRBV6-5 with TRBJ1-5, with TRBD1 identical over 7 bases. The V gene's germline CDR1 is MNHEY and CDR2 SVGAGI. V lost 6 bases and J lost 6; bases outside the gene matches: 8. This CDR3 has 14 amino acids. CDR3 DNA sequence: TGTGCCAGCAGCACAGGGGCGAGTGCTCAGCCCCAGCATTTT. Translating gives CASSTGASAQPQHF.

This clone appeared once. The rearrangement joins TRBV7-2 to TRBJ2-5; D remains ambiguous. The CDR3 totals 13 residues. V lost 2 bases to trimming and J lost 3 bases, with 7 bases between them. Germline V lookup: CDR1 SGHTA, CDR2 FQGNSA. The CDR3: CASSLNSEETQYF. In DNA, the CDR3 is TGTGCCAGCAGCTTAAACTCCGAAGAGACCCAGTACTTC. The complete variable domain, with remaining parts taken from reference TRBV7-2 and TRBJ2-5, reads GAGVSQSPSNKVTEKGKDVELRCDPISGHTALYWYRQSLGQGLEFLIYFQGNSAPDKSGLPSDRFSAERTGGSVSTLTIQRTQQEDSAVYLCASSLNSEETQYFGPGTRLLVL.

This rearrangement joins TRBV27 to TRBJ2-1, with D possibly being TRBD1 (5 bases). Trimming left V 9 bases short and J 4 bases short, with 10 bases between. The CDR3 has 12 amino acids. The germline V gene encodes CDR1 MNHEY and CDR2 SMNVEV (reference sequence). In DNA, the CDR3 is TGTGCCAGTTTCAGGGATTACAATGAGCAGTTCTTC. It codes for CASFRDYNEQFF.

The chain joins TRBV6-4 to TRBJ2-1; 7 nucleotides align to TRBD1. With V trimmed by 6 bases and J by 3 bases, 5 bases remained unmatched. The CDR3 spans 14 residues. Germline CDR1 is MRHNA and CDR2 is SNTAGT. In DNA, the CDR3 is TGTGCCAGCAGCCCCGGACAGGACTACAATGAGCAGTTCTTC. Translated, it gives CASSPGQDYNEQFF.

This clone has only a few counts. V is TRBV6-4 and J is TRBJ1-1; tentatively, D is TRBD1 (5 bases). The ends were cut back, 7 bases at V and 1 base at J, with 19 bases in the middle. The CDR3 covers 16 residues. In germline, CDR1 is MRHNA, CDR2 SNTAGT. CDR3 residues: CASTEHKDIPNTEAFF. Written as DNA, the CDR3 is TGTGCCAGCACCGAACACAAGGACATTCCGAACACTGAAGCTTTCTTT.

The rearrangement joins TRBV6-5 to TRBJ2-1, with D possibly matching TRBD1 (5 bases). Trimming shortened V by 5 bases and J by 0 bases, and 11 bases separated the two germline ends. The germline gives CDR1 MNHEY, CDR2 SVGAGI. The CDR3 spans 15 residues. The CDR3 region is CASSPRVSSYNEQFF. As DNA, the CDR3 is TGTGCCAGCAGTCCCAGGGTTTCCTCCTACAATGAGCAGTTCTTC.

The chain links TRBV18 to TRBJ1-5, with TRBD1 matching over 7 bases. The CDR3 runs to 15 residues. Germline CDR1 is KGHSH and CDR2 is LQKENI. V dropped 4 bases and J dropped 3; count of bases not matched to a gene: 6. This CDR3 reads CASSLTGAHNQPQHF. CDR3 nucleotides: TGTGCCAGCTCACTAACAGGGGCCCACAATCAGCCCCAGCATTTT. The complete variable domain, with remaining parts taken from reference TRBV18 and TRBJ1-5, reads NAGVMQNPRHLVRRRGQEARLRCSPMKGHSHVYWYRQLPEEGLKFMVYLQKENIIDESGMPKERFSAEFPKEGPSILRIQQVVRGDSAAYFCASSLTGAHNQPQHFGDGTRLSIL.

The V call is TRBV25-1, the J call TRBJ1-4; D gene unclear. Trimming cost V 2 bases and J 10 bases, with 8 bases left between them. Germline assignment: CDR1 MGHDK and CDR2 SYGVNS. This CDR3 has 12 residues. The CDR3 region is CASSETSGKLFF. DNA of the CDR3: TGTGCCAGCAGTGAAACTAGCGGAAAACTGTTTTTT.

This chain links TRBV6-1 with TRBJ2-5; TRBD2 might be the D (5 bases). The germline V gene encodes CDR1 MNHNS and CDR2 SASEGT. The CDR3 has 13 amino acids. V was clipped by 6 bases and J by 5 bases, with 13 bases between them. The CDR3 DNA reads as TGTGCCAGCAGAAACCCTAGAGGGGAGACCCAGTACTTC. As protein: CASRNPRGETQYF.

CDR3 sequence reads: CASSQRGRGDYGYTF. CDR3 in DNA: TGTGCCAGCAGCCAGAGGGGCAGGGGAGACTATGGCTACACCTTC. The V and J genes are TRBV7-6 and TRBJ1-2, with D possibly being TRBD1 (6 bases). Germline assignment: CDR1 SGHVS and CDR2 FNYEAQ. The CDR3 is 15 amino acids. The V gene lost 5 bases and the J gene lost 3 bases, with 16 bases spanning the gap.

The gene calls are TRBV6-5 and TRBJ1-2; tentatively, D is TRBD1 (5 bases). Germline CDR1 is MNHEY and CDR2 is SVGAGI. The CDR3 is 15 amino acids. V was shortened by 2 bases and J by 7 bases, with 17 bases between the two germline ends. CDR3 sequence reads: CASSYDGRGVLGYTF. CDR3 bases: TGTGCCAGCAGTTACGACGGGAGAGGGGTCCTTGGCTACACCTTC.

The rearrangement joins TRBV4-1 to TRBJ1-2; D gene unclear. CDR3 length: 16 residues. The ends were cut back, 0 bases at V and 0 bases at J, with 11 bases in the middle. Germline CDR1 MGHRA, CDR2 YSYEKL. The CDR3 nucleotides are TGCGCCAGCAGCCAAGAAGCGGGTAAAGCTAACTATGGCTACACCTTC. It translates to CASSQEAGKANYGYTF.

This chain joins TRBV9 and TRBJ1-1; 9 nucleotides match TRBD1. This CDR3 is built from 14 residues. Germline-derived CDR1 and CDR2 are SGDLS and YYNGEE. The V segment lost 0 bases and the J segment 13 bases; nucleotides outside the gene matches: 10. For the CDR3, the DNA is TGTGCCAGCAGCGTAGAGATCACGGGACAGGGCTATTTCTTT. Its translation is CASSVEITGQGYFF.

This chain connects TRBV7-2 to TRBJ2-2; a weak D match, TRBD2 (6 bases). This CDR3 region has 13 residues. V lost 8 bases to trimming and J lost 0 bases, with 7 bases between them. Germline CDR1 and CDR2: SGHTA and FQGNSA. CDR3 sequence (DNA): TGTGCCAGCGGAGGGCCGAACACCGGGGAGCTGTTTTTT. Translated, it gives CASGGPNTGELFF.

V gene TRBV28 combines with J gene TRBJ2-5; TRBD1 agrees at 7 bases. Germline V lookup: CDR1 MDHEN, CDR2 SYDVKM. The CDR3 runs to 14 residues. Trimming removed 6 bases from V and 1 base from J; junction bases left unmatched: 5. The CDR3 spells CASSHGTAQETQYF. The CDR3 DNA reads TGTGCCAGCAGCCATGGGACAGCCCAAGAGACCCAGTACTTC. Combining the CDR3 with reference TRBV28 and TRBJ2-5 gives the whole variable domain DVKVTQSSRYLVKRTGEKVFLECVQDMDHENMFWYRQDPGLGLRLIYFSYDVKMKEKGDIPEGYSVSREKKERFSLILESASTNQTSMYLCASSHGTAQETQYFGPGTRLLVL.

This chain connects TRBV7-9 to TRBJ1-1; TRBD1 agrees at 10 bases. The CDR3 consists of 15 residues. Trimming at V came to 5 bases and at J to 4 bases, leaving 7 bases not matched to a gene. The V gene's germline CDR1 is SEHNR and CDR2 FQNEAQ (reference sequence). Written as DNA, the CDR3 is TGTGCCAGCAGCCGCTCGACAGGGGGCCTCACTGAAGCTTTCTTT. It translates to CASSRSTGGLTEAFF. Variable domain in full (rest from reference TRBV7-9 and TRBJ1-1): DTGVSQNPRHKITKRGQNVTFRCDPISEHNRLYWYRQTLGQGPEFLTYFQNEAQLEKSRLLSDRFSAERPKGSFSTLEIQRTEQGDSAMYLCASSRSTGGLTEAFFGQGTRLTVV.

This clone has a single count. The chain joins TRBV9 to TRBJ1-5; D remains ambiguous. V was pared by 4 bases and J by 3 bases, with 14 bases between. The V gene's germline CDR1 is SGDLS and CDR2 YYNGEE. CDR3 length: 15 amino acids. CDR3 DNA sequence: TGTGCCAGCAGCCCCAGTCCGGAGAACAATCAGCCCCAGCATTTT. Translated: CASSPSPENNQPQHF.

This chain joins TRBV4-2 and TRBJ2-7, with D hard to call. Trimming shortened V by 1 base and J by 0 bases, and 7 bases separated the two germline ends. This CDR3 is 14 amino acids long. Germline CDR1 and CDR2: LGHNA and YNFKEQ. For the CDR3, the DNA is TGTGCCAGCAGCCAAGCGCAGATCTCCTACGAGCAGTACTTC. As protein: CASSQAQISYEQYF.